Below are 12 T cell receptor beta chains sequenced from a single sample in a study of T cells in Graves' hyperthyroidism and ophthalmopathy. Researchers took RNA transcripts and amplified the TCR beta CDR3 regions from them. Initially, a first-round RT-PCR of the TCR CDR3 employed the HTBI primer set. TCRdb processed the multiplex PCR reads anew with MiXCR; each CDR3 protein has one entry. Here the sample spans hundreds of thousands of distinct CDR3 sequences, roughly an eighth being singletons. The sequenced sample was blood. The source of these receptors is a woman aged 40 to 49 with Graves' ophthalmopathy.

As to this clonotype: Being one base from a much bigger clone, this may be a read error. J is TRBJ2-7 and V is TRBV6-1; D is possibly TRBD2 (5 bases). This CDR3 contains 14 residues. V was shortened by 8 bases and J by 5 bases, with 19 bases between the two germline ends. From germline, CDR1 is MNHNS and CDR2 SASEGT. CDR3 bases: TGTGCCAGCCTCCCCGAGGGTCTCCCCCACGAGCAGTACTTC. It translates to CASLPEGLPHEQYF.

A remark on this clonotype: A much larger clone lies one base from this, so it may be a read error. The CDR3 DNA reads as TGTGCCAGCAGCTTTCAAGGGACCTTCTTTAACCGGCCCCAGCATTTT. Protein: CASSFQGTFFNRPQHF. The chain links TRBV7-2 to TRBJ1-5; D may be TRBD1 (5 bases). Germline CDR1 is SGHTA and CDR2 is FQGNSA. The CDR3 is made up of 16 amino acids. Trimming pared 3 bases from V and 9 bases from J, leaving 21 bases between. Filled out from reference TRBV7-2 and TRBJ1-5, the complete variable domain reads GAGVSQSPSNKVTEKGKDVELRCDPISGHTALYWYRQSLGQGLEFLIYFQGNSAPDKSGLPSDRFSAERTGGSVSTLTIQRTQQEDSAVYLCASSFQGTFFNRPQHFGDGTRLSIL.

This clonotype occurred many times. The V gene is TRBV6-1, the J gene TRBJ2-1, with a tentative D call TRBD2 (6 bases). The V gene lost 5 bases and the J gene lost 4 bases, with 9 bases spanning the gap. The CDR3 is made up of 13 amino acids. CDR1 is MNHNS, CDR2 SASEGT, per germline. CDR3 sequence (DNA): TGTGCCAGCAGTAGAAGCGGGTACAATGAGCAGTTCTTC. Its translation: CASSRSGYNEQFF.

Worth noting for this clonotype: This may be a read error, as it is one base from a much larger clone. The CDR3 DNA is TGTGCCAGCAGCCCCAGGTACAGGCACCGGAACACTGAAGCTTTCTTT. It encodes CASSPRYRHRNTEAFF. This chain connects TRBV5-4 to TRBJ1-1; the D gene is possibly TRBD1 (5 bases). The germline V and J ends were trimmed by 4 bases and 1 base, with 17 bases remaining between them. Germline loops: CDR1 SGHNT, CDR2 YYREEE (reference sequence). This CDR3 is 16 amino acids long.

About this clonotype: A read error is possible here, since a much larger clone lies one base away. This chain joins TRBV10-1 and TRBJ2-5; 14 bases are a match to TRBD2. The CDR3 has 16 residues. The V and J ends lost 3 bases and 9 bases, in that order; junction bases with no gene match: 9. The germline CDR1 and CDR2 sequences are WNHNN and SYGVQD (reference sequence). The CDR3 protein is CASSEGLAGGMEAQYF. CDR3 nucleotide sequence: TGCGCCAGCAGTGAAGGACTAGCGGGAGGAATGGAGGCCCAGTACTTC.

The V gene is TRBV2, the J gene TRBJ2-1; possible D gene TRBD2, 7 bases. Germline V gene data show CDR1 as SNHLY and CDR2 as FYNNEI. V dropped 7 bases and J dropped 6 bases, with 13 bases sitting between them. The CDR3 runs 13 residues. This chain's CDR3 is CASNGGPPNEQFF. Here the CDR3 DNA reads TGTGCCAGCAACGGGGGGCCGCCCAATGAGCAGTTCTTC.

This clonotype has more than one count but fewer than ten. CDR3 bases: TGTGCCATCAGTGCTACGGACAGGGATGGCTACACCTTC. Translating it yields CAISATDRDGYTF. V and J are TRBV10-3 and TRBJ1-2, with 8 positions matching TRBD1. The trim removed 4 bases at V and 6 bases at J, leaving 4 bases unmatched. Germline CDR1 ENHRY, CDR2 SYGVKD. The CDR3 sequence is 13 residues long.

This clonotype was seen more than once but under ten times. The rearrangement joins TRBV20-1 to TRBJ2-1; D call uncertain. Germline CDR1 reads DFQATT; CDR2 reads SNEGSKA (reference sequence). V lost 2 bases and J lost 0, with 11 bases in between. The CDR3 is made up of 15 amino acids. The chain's CDR3 is CSARPHKSSYNEQFF. As DNA, the CDR3 is TGCAGTGCTAGACCTCATAAGAGCTCCTACAATGAGCAGTTCTTC.

This clonotype was counted at least ten times. This chain uses TRBV6-5 with TRBJ1-3, with TRBD1 identical over 9 bases. The CDR3 is made up of 14 amino acids. Germline V CDR1 and CDR2: MNHEY, SVGAGI. V lost 3 bases, J lost 8 bases, and 5 bases stayed unmatched. DNA of the CDR3: TGTGCCAGCAGTTATGGGACAGGGCGTTACACCATATATTTT. It is translated as CASSYGTGRYTIYF.

This clonotype appeared many times. The chain links TRBV2 to TRBJ1-1, with D possibly being TRBD1 (5 bases). The CDR3 runs to 11 residues. Germline V gene sequence: CDR1 SNHLY, CDR2 FYNNEI. The V end was cut by 5 bases, the J end by 10 bases, with 11 bases between. The CDR3 coding sequence is TGTGCCAGCAGTTCCGGGGGACGAGCTTTCTTT. It encodes CASSSGGRAFF.

This clonotype came up once. The chain has TRBV7-9 and TRBJ2-2; D unresolved. Germline V gives CDR1 SEHNR, CDR2 FQNEAQ (reference sequence). V was shortened by 3 bases and J by 7 bases, with 12 bases between the two germline ends. The CDR3 has 14 amino acids. CDR3 coding DNA: TGTGCCAGCAGCTTTGCCGGGTCGGGCGGGGAGCTGTTTTTT. Its translation is CASSFAGSGGELFF. Complete variable domain (other parts from reference TRBV7-9 and TRBJ2-2): DTGVSQNPRHKITKRGQNVTFRCDPISEHNRLYWYRQTLGQGPEFLTYFQNEAQLEKSRLLSDRFSAERPKGSFSTLEIQRTEQGDSAMYLCASSFAGSGGELFFGEGSRLTVL.

This clonotype came up many times. The CDR3 coding sequence is TGTGCTAGTGGTTTGAACTCTGGCAGGGGCGAGCAGTACTTC. Its translation: CASGLNSGRGEQYF. V is TRBV12-5 and J is TRBJ2-7; TRBD1 might be the D (6 bases). Germline assignment: CDR1 LGHNT and CDR2 FRNRAP. Trimming shortened V by 2 bases and J by 6 bases, and 14 bases separated the two germline ends. The CDR3 is 14 amino acids.